This TCR beta chain was sequenced for a study of identifying expanded T cells in peripheral blood (dated by TCRdb to 2018 to 2020). Turning to the overall study: Separate aliquots of the same genomic DNA pool were sequenced to produce technical replicates, and four replicates were compared in pairs.

During the collection period, no immune events, such as infections, were documented for the healthy donors. Blood repertoires from healthy donors were used as a training cohort for calibrating time-dependent variance in a beta-binomial model of differential abundance of T-cell clones. The training cohort included around ten healthy donors, of whom 3 were female and 7 were male. The donors were between roughly 25 and 70 years old, with an average age of approximately 47 years. Obtained from a commercial supplier, whole blood was collected from each healthy donor at three time points set about 2 weeks apart. For immunosequencing, genomic DNA was extracted from whole blood that had not been sorted. The paper's findings and limits, for the study overall: The binomial model flagged about 1.1 differentially abundant clones between technical replicates but around 15 over around two weeks and approximately 18 over roughly 4 weeks. The beta-binomial model significantly reduced the number of clones called differentially abundant and the false-positive rate across all healthy-donor time intervals. The authors expected that biological variance in healthy repertoires might rise further over much longer intervals, such as months to years. For all healthy donors, the variance in clone template counts between roughly 2-week samples rose significantly as total template count increased.

The immunoSEQ Assay, which uses bias-controlled multiplex PCR amplification of genomic DNA, was used to profile TCRbeta CDR3 regions. The authors' pipeline ran thus. The absolute abundance of each unique TCRbeta CDR3 region was quantified after sequences were collapsed and filtered. Differential abundance was tested with a binomial (Fisher-equivalent) model and with a beta-binomial model adding time-dependent variance fitted from healthy donors. Any clone with fewer than 5 combined templates was excluded, and a clone was called differentially abundant if its Benjamini-Hochberg FDR was below 0.01. Using the form v = (b*log(k)+a)^2, the beta-binomial variance was modeled as a function of the total template count across the two samples. Sourced from immuneACCESS, this table was stored by TCRdb with only in-frame sequences that have V and J called. A share of the clones is absent; for the studies checked, an unresolved V gene accounts for under half, and the remainder has no known explanation. The V and J calls and clone size are taken from that table; D and trimming were inferred from the DNA. This sample gives approximately 100,000 clones in total; approximately 90% of them show up just once. Roughly 15% of the sample rests with the top ten.

This clone has only one observation. Its antigen is currently not known. Base quality data are lacking; no much larger clone is found one base away. A distance of 16 bases separates the germline ends of V and J, which lose 7 bases and 4 bases respectively. The CDR3 numbers 14 residues from cysteine through phenylalanine. Only CDR3 DNA remains: 42 bases, in frame from the first base. The germline V gene yields SNHLY for CDR1 and FYNNEI for CDR2. The chain is made from TRBV2 and TRBJ2-5, with the D segment identity uncertain. Sequencing was performed on blood. The source of this sequence is a person between 18 and 75 years old in good health. The sequenced DNA is TGTGCCAGCACCGAGCGACCCGGCGGAGAGACCCAGTACTTC. Its protein reads: CASTERPGGETQYF. With the portions outside the CDR3 filled from the reference TRBV2 and TRBJ2-5 genes, the complete variable region becomes EPEVTQTPSHQVTQMGQEVILRCVPISNHLYFYWYRQILGQKVEFLVSFYNNEISEKSEIFDDQFSVERPDGSNFTLKIRSTKLEDSAMYFCASTERPGGETQYFGPGTRLLVL.